Following are 18 T cell receptor beta chains from one sample sequenced in a study of blood T cell repertoires in COVID-19. Profiled with immunoSEQ multiplex PCR; TCRdb holds only in-frame clones, not every one. Among 30,000 to 45,000 clones, around 85% were seen once, and the ten largest hold approximately 20%. What was sequenced was peripheral blood. The receptors here all came from a man in his sixties or seventies with acute or convalescent COVID-19.

The chain links TRBV6-5 to TRBJ2-7, with 7 bases fitting TRBD2. This CDR3 comprises 15 residues. V lost 7 bases and J lost 0; bases outside the gene matches: 9. From germline, CDR1 is MNHEY and CDR2 SVGAGI. This CDR3 reads CASNRFGGSSYEQYF. CDR3 coding DNA: TGTGCCAGCAACCGATTCGGCGGGAGCTCCTACGAGCAGTACTTC.

This clone was recorded once. The rearrangement links TRBV13 to TRBJ1-3, with D hard to call. CDR3 length: 13 residues. With 0 bases removed from V and 3 bases from J, the gap between germline ends came to 3 bases. Per the germline V gene, CDR1 is PRHDT and CDR2 is FYEKMQ (reference sequence). The CDR3 sequence is CASSLGFGNTIYF. The CDR3 DNA sequence: TGTGCCAGCAGCTTAGGCTTTGGAAACACCATATATTTT.

The chain uses TRBV12-3 or TRBV12-4 and TRBJ2-7; 7 nucleotides agree with TRBD2. V shed 3 bases, J shed 2 bases, and the junction held 1 base outside the gene matches. This CDR3 is 13 amino acids long. The CDR3 DNA is TGTGCCAGCAGTTTGGGGACTACCTACGAGCAGTACTTC. It translates to CASSLGTTYEQYF.

V is TRBV2 and J is TRBJ2-3, with 9 nucleotides matching TRBD2. The CDR3 has 16 residues. V was pared by 4 bases and J by 4 bases, with 9 bases of the junction left unmatched. Germline V gene lookup returns CDR1 SNHLY and CDR2 FYNNEI. The CDR3 DNA sequence: TGTGCCAGCAGTGGGGTAGCGGGAGTCTTGTCAGATACGCAGTATTTT. Protein: CASSGVAGVLSDTQYF.

This chain uses TRBV9 with TRBJ1-1; no firm D call. The CDR3 consists of 16 residues. V dropped 4 bases and J dropped 4 bases, with 20 bases sitting between them. Per germline, CDR1 SGDLS and CDR2 YYNGEE. The CDR3 nucleotides are TGTGCCAGCAGCCCCCCGGCGGCACCTGGAGGCACTGAAGCTTTCTTT. It codes for CASSPPAAPGGTEAFF. Using reference TRBV9 and TRBJ1-1 for the parts outside the CDR3, the full variable domain is DSGVTQTPKHLITATGQRVTLRCSPRSGDLSVYWYQQSLDQGLQFLIQYYNGEERAKGNILERFSAQQFPDLHSELNLSSLELGDSALYFCASSPPAAPGGTEAFFGQGTRLTVV.

The gene calls are TRBV15 and TRBJ1-4; D is ambiguous. Germline values: CDR1 LNHNV, CDR2 YYDKDF (reference sequence). This CDR3 is built from 16 residues. Trimming removed 0 bases from V and 0 bases from J, with 8 bases in between. The CDR3 reads CATSRDLAATNEKLFF. In nucleotides, the CDR3 is TGTGCCACCAGCAGAGATTTGGCCGCAACTAATGAAAAACTGTTTTTT.

This rearrangement joins TRBV2 to TRBJ2-5; the D gene is possibly TRBD1 (6 bases). Germline CDR1 reads SNHLY; CDR2 reads FYNNEI. The CDR3 spans 14 residues. V lost 8 bases, J lost 2 bases, and 15 bases lay in between. As DNA, the CDR3 is TGTGCCAGCCGACGAGAGACAGGACAAGAGACCCAGTACTTC. It translates to CASRRETGQETQYF.

This chain links TRBV28 with TRBJ2-1; D unclear. The CDR3 extends over 15 amino acids. Germline V gene sequence: CDR1 MDHEN, CDR2 SYDVKM. V lost 3 bases and J 4 bases, leaving 13 bases between the germline ends. CDR3 DNA sequence: TGTGCCAGCAGTTTCCGGGTAGCTGGGTACAATGAGCAGTTCTTC. It translates to CASSFRVAGYNEQFF.

This chain links TRBV19 with TRBJ1-1, with TRBD1 identical over 7 bases. V shed 4 bases, J shed 2 bases, and the junction held 10 bases outside the gene matches. The CDR3 has 16 residues. The germline V gene has CDR1 LNHDA and CDR2 SQIVND (reference sequence). CDR3 region: CASSRKVRGRNTEAFF. The CDR3 DNA reads as TGTGCCAGTAGTAGGAAGGTGAGGGGGCGAAACACTGAAGCTTTCTTT.

The genes are TRBV20-1 and TRBJ2-1; 13 bases agree with TRBD2. The CDR3 covers 17 residues. V lost 3 bases and J lost 6; bases outside the gene matches: 11. The germline CDR1 and CDR2 sequences are DFQATT and SNEGSKA (reference sequence). CDR3 in DNA: TGCAGTGCTAGTACTAGCGGGAGGGCCAAAAAGATCAATGAGCAGTTCTTC. Translation: CSASTSGRAKKINEQFF.

The genes are TRBV7-3 and TRBJ2-3, with D possibly matching TRBD2 (5 bases). The CDR3 has 14 amino acids. V shed 5 bases and J shed 4 bases, with 13 bases lying between them. Germline V CDR1 and CDR2: SGHTA, FQGTGA. In nucleotides, the CDR3 is TGTGCCAGCAGCGCTCGGTCTAGCCCAGATACGCAGTATTTT. Its protein is CASSARSSPDTQYF.

The chain links TRBV28 to TRBJ1-6; TRBD1 agrees at 10 bases. CDR3 length: 14 amino acids. The trim removed 7 bases at V and 10 bases at J, leaving 7 bases unmatched. CDR1 and CDR2 from the germline V gene are MDHEN and SYDVKM. In nucleotides, the CDR3 is TGTGCCAGCAATTCCGGGACAGGGGTCTCACCCCTCCACTTT. The encoded protein is CASNSGTGVSPLHF.

This chain connects TRBV28 to TRBJ2-3; TRBD2 aligns across 7 bases. Unmatched junction bases numbered 14, after V lost 2 bases and J lost 6 bases. Germline V gene sequence: CDR1 MDHEN, CDR2 SYDVKM. The CDR3 is 17 amino acids. The CDR3 protein is CASSLVPPGGPLDTQYF. The CDR3 nucleotides read TGTGCCAGCAGTTTAGTTCCCCCGGGGGGTCCTCTGGATACGCAGTATTTT. Supplemented by reference TRBV28 and TRBJ2-3, the full variable domain reads DVKVTQSSRYLVKRTGEKVFLECVQDMDHENMFWYRQDPGLGLRLIYFSYDVKMKEKGDIPEGYSVSREKKERFSLILESASTNQTSMYLCASSLVPPGGPLDTQYFGPGTRLTVL.

The gene calls are TRBV20-1 and TRBJ2-7; unclear D gene. Looked up from germline, CDR1 is DFQATT and CDR2 is SNEGSKA (reference sequence). This CDR3 is built from 11 residues. The CDR3 DNA sequence: TGCAGCCAGGTTGTTGTCGACGAGCAGTACTTC. Its translation is CSQVVVDEQYF.

The chain uses TRBV6-6 and TRBJ1-5; D might be TRBD1 (5 bases). Germline V gives CDR1 MNHNY, CDR2 SVGAGI (reference sequence). With 4 bases removed from V and 1 base from J, the gap between germline ends came to 8 bases. The CDR3 is 14 residues long. This CDR3 reads CASSWGGSNQPQHF. The CDR3 DNA is TGTGCCAGCAGTTGGGGGGGAAGCAATCAGCCCCAGCATTTT.

The rearrangement uses TRBV11-3 and TRBJ2-1; TRBD2 matches at 9 bases. Trimming removed 5 bases from V and 7 bases from J; junction bases left unmatched: 6. Germline V lookup: CDR1 SGHNT, CDR2 YENEEA. The CDR3 consists of 14 residues. The CDR3 region has the DNA TGTGCCAGCAGCAGAGCGGGAGGAAGGAATGAGCAGTTCTTC. It codes for CASSRAGGRNEQFF.

The rearrangement links TRBV4-3 to TRBJ1-1; D might be TRBD1 (5 bases). Germline CDR1 LGHNA, CDR2 YSLEER. The CDR3 contains 11 residues. The V end was cut by 3 bases, the J end by 8 bases, with 7 bases between. In nucleotides, the CDR3 is TGCGCCAGCAGCCAGCAGGGAGAAGCTTTCTTT. Its protein is CASSQQGEAFF.

The V gene is TRBV5-1, the J gene TRBJ1-6; TRBD1 matches 8 bases. The CDR3 length is 15 residues. Germline V gene sequence: CDR1 SGHRS, CDR2 YFSETQ. Trimming cost V 4 bases and J 5 bases; bases outside gene matches: 5. The CDR3 nucleotides are TGCGCCAGCAGCCCGGACAGGGCTCATAATTCACCCCTCCACTTT. Its translation is CASSPDRAHNSPLHF.